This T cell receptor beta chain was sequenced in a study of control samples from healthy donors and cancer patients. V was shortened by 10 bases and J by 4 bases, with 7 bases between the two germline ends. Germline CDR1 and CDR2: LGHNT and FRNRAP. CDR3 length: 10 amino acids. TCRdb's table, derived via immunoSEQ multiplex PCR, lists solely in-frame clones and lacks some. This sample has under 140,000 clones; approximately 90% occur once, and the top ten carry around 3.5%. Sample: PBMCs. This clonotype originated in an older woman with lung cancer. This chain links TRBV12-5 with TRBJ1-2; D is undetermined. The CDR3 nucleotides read TGTGCTAATTATCTCTATGGCTACACCTTC. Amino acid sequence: CANYLYGYTF.